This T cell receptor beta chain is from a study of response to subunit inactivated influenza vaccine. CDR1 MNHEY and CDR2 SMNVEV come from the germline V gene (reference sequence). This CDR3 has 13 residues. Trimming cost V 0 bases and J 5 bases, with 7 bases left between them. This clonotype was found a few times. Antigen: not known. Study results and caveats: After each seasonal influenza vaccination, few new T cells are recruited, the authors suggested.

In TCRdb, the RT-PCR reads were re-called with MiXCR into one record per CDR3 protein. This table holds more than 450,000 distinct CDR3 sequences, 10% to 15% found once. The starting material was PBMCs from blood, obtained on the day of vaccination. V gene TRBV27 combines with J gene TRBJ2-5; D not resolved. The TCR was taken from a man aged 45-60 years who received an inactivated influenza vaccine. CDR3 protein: CASSLSIGETQYF. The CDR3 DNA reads TGTGCCAGCAGTTTATCGATCGGGGAGACCCAGTACTTC.